The 10 T cell receptor beta chains below were found in one sample sequenced in a study of vaccination and CD4 T cells after COVID-19 (dated by TCRdb to between 2020 and 2023). Antigen specificity for these receptors is unknown. The sample's treatment or condition label, in plain terms: roughly 10-day PBMC culture with coronavirus spike peptide pools or control peptides (ViraFEST assay). Library creation used PCR. Instrument used: Illumina iSeq 100. TCR sequencing of DNA from cultured CD4+ T cells used the Oncomine TCR Beta short-read assay at the Johns Hopkins FTIC core. Using fastp at Q25 and MiXCR, TCRdb reprocessed the public reads and kept productive beta chains. Entries are consolidated by CDR3 protein sequence, retaining the most common genes and DNA. This sample gives tens of thousands of distinct CDR3 sequences in total; around 45% of them show up just once. The ten top clones hold under 15% of the sample.

Sequencing was done on a sample of CD4+ T cells from blood, cultured in vitro. These receptors came from a human donor who had recovered from COVID-19.

The chain recombines TRBV6-5 with TRBJ1-5, with D possibly being TRBD1 (6 bases). The CDR3 covers 16 residues. Germline values: CDR1 MNHEY, CDR2 SVGAGI. The V end lost 4 bases, the J end lost 8 bases, and 21 bases lay between the germline ends. In DNA, the CDR3 is TGTGCCAGCAGTTCTCGGGTCAGGGGTGGCGGGGAGCCCCAGCATTTT. Translated: CASSSRVRGGGEPQHF.

The rearrangement links TRBV28 to TRBJ1-1, with D possibly TRBD1 on 6 matching bases. Trimming removed 8 bases from V and 4 bases from J, with 23 bases in between. Germline CDR1 and CDR2: MDHEN and SYDVKM. This CDR3 region has 16 residues. Written as DNA, the CDR3 is TGTGCCAGCGTGGGTCGAGGACGGGGGGCGATCACTGAAGCTTTCTTT. Encoded protein: CASVGRGRGAITEAFF.

This sequence joins TRBV7-8 and TRBJ2-1; TRBD2 matches at 10 bases. Germline V lookup: CDR1 SGHVS, CDR2 FQNEAQ. The CDR3 contains 16 residues. J lost 5 bases, V lost 7 bases, and 11 bases had no gene match. CDR3 sequence reads: CASTPWGTSENNEQFF. The CDR3 DNA reads TGTGCCAGCACTCCATGGGGGACTAGCGAAAACAATGAGCAGTTCTTC.

Comment on this clonotype: An end of the junction does not agree with germline; a read error may underlie this. The chain uses TRBV11-3 and TRBJ2-1; the D gene is possibly TRBD1 (6 bases). The V gene's germline CDR1 is SGHNT and CDR2 YENEEA. CDR3 size: 13 residues. The CDR3 DNA follows: TGTGCCAACAGCTCAGGACAGTACAATGAGCAGTTCTTC. Protein sequence: CANSSGQYNEQFF.

This clonotype has more than one count but fewer than ten. This chain connects TRBV5-1 to TRBJ1-1; 9 nucleotides align to TRBD1. J gave up 4 bases and V 4 bases, and 8 bases lay outside the gene matches. Looked up from germline, CDR1 is SGHRS and CDR2 is YFSETQ. The CDR3 runs to 15 residues. CDR3 sequence reads: CASSVQGARGTEAFF. As DNA, the CDR3 is TGCGCCAGCAGCGTACAGGGGGCGCGGGGCACTGAAGCTTTCTTT.

V usage is TRBV6-5 and J usage is TRBJ2-7; 8 nucleotides match TRBD1. Germline values: CDR1 MNHEY, CDR2 SVGAGI. The CDR3 is made up of 14 amino acids. V shed 4 bases and J 1 base; nucleotides not matched to a gene: 3. CDR3 protein: CASSFRTGSYEQYF. The DNA of the CDR3 is TGTGCCAGCAGTTTCCGGACAGGGTCCTACGAGCAGTACTTC.

The chain couples TRBV28 to TRBJ2-5; D perhaps matches TRBD2 (5 bases). Germline V lookup: CDR1 MDHEN, CDR2 SYDVKM. This CDR3 has 13 residues. V lost 5 bases to trimming and J lost 1 base, with 8 bases between them. The CDR3 protein is CASSRSGQETQYF. The CDR3 region has the DNA TGTGCCAGCAGTCGAAGCGGCCAAGAGACCCAGTACTTC.

The chain couples TRBV19 to TRBJ1-2; D gene ambiguous. The germline V gene has CDR1 LNHDA and CDR2 SQIVND (reference sequence). V dropped 1 base and J dropped 4 bases, with 7 bases sitting between them. CDR3 length: 13 amino acids. The CDR3 nucleotides are TGTGCCAGTAGTATAGGACGAAGCTATGGCTACACCTTC. Its translation: CASSIGRSYGYTF. The whole variable domain, filled in from reference TRBV19 and TRBJ1-2, reads DGGITQSPKYLFRKEGQNVTLSCEQNLNHDAMYWYRQDPGQGLRLIYYSQIVNDFQKGDIAEGYSVSREKKESFPLTVTSAQKNPTAFYLCASSIGRSYGYTFGSGTRLTVV.

This rearrangement joins TRBV7-2 to TRBJ2-7; the D gene is possibly TRBD1 (6 bases). This CDR3 spans 14 amino acids. Germline CDR1 SGHTA, CDR2 FQGNSA. V dropped 2 bases and J dropped 7 bases, with 15 bases sitting between them. CDR3 nucleotide sequence: TGTGCCAGCAGCTTATTACAAGGCAGGGGTGAGCAGTACTTC. This codes for CASSLLQGRGEQYF.

The J gene is TRBJ2-3, the V gene TRBV18; TRBD1 matches 9 bases. The CDR3 runs 16 residues. Germline lookup yields CDR1 KGHSH and CDR2 LQKENI. Trimming took 4 bases from V and 3 from J; bases not matched to a gene: 8. CDR3 sequence: CASSRFPGQGTDTQYF. The CDR3 nucleotides read TGTGCCAGCTCACGATTCCCGGGACAGGGAACAGATACGCAGTATTTT.